The TCR beta chain described here comes from a study of blood T cell repertoires in COVID-19 (dated by TCRdb to the early 2020s). About the full investigation: The collaborator samples originated in the United States, Italy and Spain and spanned the acute and convalescent phases of COVID-19. The prospective study material was composed of cDNA or gDNA derived from T cells, B-cell-depleted T cells, or PBMCs. Deeply sampled blood TCRbeta repertoires from subjects exposed to, actively infected with, or recovered from COVID-19 were included in the dataset. The repertoires were released in a freely available public database meant as a resource for research on the immune response to SARS-CoV-2. The samples were drawn from two sources: the first 160 participants of the ongoing ImmuneRACE study, and 1,254 subjects contributed by 6 global collaborators. The sample metadata nearly always contained a de-identified subject ID, COVID-19 status, age in years and sex. HLA class I and class II types, where available, came from metadata supplied by the sample provider rather than from assay-based typing. The research as a whole found: The amount of clinical and demographic metadata varied by source and participant and was provided uncurated.

Each collaborating institution followed its own protocols to collect whole blood in K2EDTA tubes. For TCRbeta analysis, collaborator samples were shipped as frozen whole blood, as isolated PBMCs, or as DNA extracted from either sample type. The CDR3 measures 14 amino acids from cysteine to phenylalanine. Solely the CDR3 DNA is kept, with 42 bases framed from the first base. Germline trimming: 0 bases from V, 9 bases from J; junction bases outside gene matches: 8. The germline V gene (reference sequence) supplies CDR1 GTSNPN and CDR2 SVGIG. Points on this clone: Its antigen is not yet known. Nothing much larger sits one base from this clone, and base qualities are not available.

TCRbeta CDR3 regions were amplified from genomic DNA by means of the immunoSEQ Assay, a bias-controlled multiplex PCR. On the study's bioinformatics: The number of nucleated cells in each sample was estimated by amplification of reference gene primers within the assay. To quantify the absolute abundance of each unique TCRbeta CDR3 rearrangement, sequence reads were collapsed and filtered. For each sample, productive Simpson clonality was calculated by taking the square root of Simpson's diversity index across productive rearrangements. In TCRdb, the immuneACCESS table is reduced to in-frame sequences with V and J assigned. These tables do not hold every clone; where another copy was compared, an unresolved V gene accounts for under half, and the others remain unexplained. V and J calls and clone size are as listed in that table; D and trimming were resolved from the DNA. Present in this sample are roughly 43,000 clones, around 90% of which were seen just once. The top ten constitute about 4.6% of the sample.

Material for sequencing was peripheral blood. Recombination joined TRBV30 with TRBJ2-1; TRBD2 lines up with 7 middle nucleotides. The origin of this receptor is a human donor in a cohort sampled during active COVID-19. CDR3 sequence: CAWSVMGGLSEQFF. The DNA is TGTGCCTGGAGTGTCATGGGAGGGTTGAGTGAGCAGTTCTTC.